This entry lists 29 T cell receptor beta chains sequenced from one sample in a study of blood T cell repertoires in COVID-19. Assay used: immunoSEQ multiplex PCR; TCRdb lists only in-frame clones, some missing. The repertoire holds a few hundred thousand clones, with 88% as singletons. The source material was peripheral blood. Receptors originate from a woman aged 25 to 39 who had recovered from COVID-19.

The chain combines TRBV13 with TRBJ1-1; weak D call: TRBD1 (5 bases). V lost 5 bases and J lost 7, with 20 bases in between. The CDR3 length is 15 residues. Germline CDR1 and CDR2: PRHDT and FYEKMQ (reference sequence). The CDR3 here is CASSLNTAGPGEAFF. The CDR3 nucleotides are TGTGCCAGCAGCCTCAATACAGCGGGACCTGGTGAAGCTTTCTTT.

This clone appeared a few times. CDR3 amino acids: CASRDRDLNTGELFF. The CDR3 DNA sequence: TGTGCCAGCAGGGACAGGGATTTAAACACCGGGGAGCTGTTTTTT. This chain links TRBV28 with TRBJ2-2, with 8 bases fitting TRBD1. V trimming: 6 bases; J trimming: 2 bases; junction bases outside the gene matches: 5. Per the germline V gene, CDR1 is MDHEN and CDR2 is SYDVKM. The CDR3 totals 15 residues.

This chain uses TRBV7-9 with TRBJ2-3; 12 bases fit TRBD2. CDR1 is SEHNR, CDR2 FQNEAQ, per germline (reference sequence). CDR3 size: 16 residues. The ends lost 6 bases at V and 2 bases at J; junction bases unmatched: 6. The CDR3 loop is CASRQTSGGFTDTQYF. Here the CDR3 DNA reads TGTGCCAGCAGACAAACTAGCGGGGGGTTCACAGATACGCAGTATTTT.

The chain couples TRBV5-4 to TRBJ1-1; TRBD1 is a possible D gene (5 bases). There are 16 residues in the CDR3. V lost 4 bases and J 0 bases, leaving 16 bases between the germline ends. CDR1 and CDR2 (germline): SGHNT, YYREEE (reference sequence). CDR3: CASSRPAGHMNTEAFF. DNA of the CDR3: TGTGCCAGCAGCAGGCCCGCAGGGCACATGAACACTGAAGCTTTCTTT.

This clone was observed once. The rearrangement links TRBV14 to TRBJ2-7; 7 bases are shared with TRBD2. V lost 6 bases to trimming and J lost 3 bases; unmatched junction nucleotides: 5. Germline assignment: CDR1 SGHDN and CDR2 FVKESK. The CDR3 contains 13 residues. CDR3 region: CASRASGFYEQYF. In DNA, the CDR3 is TGTGCCAGCAGGGCTAGCGGATTCTACGAGCAGTACTTC.

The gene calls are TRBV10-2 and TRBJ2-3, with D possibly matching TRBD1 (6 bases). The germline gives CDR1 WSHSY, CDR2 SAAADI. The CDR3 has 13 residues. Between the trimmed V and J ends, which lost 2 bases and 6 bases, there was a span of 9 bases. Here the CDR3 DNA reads TGCGCCAGCAGTGAGCCGAGGGGGGATACGCAGTATTTT. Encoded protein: CASSEPRGDTQYF.

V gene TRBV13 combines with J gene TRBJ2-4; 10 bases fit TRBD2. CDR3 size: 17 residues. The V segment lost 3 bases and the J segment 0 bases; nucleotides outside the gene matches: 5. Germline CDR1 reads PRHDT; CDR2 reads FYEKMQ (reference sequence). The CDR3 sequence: CASSFPSGGLAKNIQYF. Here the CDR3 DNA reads TGTGCCAGCAGCTTCCCTAGCGGGGGCCTAGCCAAAAACATTCAGTACTTC.

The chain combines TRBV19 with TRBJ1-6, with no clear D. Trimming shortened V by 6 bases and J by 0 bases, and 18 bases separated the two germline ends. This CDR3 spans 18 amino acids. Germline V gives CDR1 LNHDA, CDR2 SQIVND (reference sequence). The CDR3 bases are TGTGCCAGTAGCAACCGTGGAGCCGTGAGCTCCTATAATTCACCCCTCCACTTT. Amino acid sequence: CASSNRGAVSSYNSPLHF.

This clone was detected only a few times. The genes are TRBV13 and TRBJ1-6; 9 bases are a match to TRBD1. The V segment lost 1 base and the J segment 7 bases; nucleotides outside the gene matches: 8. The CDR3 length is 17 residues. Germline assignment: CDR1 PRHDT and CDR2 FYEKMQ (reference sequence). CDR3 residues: CASSLVGTGGNNSPLHF. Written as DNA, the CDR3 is TGTGCCAGCAGCTTAGTGGGTACAGGGGGCAACAATTCACCCCTCCACTTT.

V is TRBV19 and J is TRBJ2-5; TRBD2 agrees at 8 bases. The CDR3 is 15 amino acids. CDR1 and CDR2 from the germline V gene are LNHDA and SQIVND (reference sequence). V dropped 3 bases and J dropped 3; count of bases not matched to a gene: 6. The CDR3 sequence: CASSMSGGSKETQYF. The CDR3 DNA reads TGTGCCAGTAGTATGTCGGGGGGGAGCAAAGAGACCCAGTACTTC.

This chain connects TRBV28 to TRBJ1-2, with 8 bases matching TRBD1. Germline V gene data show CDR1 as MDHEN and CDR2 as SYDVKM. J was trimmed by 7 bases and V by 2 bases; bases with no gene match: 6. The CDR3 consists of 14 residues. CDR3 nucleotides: TGTGCCAGCAGTTTACTTGGACAGGGCCCTGGCTACACCTTC. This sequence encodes CASSLLGQGPGYTF.

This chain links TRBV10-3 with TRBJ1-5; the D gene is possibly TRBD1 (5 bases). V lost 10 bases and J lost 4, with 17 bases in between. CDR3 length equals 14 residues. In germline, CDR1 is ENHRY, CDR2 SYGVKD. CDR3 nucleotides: TGTGCCACTTCGCTCCCAGGGTCTAATCAGCCCCAGCATTTT. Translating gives CATSLPGSNQPQHF.

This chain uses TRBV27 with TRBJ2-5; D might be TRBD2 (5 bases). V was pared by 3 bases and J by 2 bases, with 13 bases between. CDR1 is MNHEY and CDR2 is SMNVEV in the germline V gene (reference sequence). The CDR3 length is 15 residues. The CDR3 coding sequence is TGTGCCAGCAGTTTTTTGGGAGACGCTCAAGAGACCCAGTACTTC. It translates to CASSFLGDAQETQYF.

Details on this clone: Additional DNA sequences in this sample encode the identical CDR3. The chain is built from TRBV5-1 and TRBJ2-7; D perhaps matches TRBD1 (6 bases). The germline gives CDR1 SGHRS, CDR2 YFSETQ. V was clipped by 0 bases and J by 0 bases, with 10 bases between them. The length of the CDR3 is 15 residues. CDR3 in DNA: TGCGCCAGCAGCTTGGGGCAGGGGTTCTCCTACGAGCAGTACTTC. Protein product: CASSLGQGFSYEQYF.

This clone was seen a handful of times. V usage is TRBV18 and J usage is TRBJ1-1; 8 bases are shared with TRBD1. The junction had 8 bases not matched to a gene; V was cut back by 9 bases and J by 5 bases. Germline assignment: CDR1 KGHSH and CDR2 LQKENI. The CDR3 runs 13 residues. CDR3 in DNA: TGTGCCAGTCAGGACAGGGTTGAGACTGAAGCTTTCTTT. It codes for CASQDRVETEAFF.

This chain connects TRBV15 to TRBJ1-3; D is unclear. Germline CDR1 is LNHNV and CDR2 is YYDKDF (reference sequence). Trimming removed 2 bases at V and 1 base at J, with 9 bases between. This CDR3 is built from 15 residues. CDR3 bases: TGTGCCACCAGCAGAAATAGCCATTCTGGAAACACCATATATTTT. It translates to CATSRNSHSGNTIYF.

The CDR3 loop is CASRQTGRSYEQYF. CDR3 bases: TGTGCCAGTAGACAGACAGGTCGCTCCTACGAGCAGTACTTC. V and J are TRBV19 and TRBJ2-7; D perhaps matches TRBD1 (6 bases). CDR3 length: 14 amino acids. Germline V CDR1 and CDR2: LNHDA, SQIVND (reference sequence). Trimming pared 6 bases from V and 0 bases from J, leaving 12 bases between.

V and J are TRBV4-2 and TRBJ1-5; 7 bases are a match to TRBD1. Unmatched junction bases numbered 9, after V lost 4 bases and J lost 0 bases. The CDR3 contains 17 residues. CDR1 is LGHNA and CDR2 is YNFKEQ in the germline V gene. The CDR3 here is CASSPGTALSSNQPQHF. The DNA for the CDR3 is TGTGCCAGCAGCCCTGGGACAGCGTTAAGTAGCAATCAGCCCCAGCATTTT.

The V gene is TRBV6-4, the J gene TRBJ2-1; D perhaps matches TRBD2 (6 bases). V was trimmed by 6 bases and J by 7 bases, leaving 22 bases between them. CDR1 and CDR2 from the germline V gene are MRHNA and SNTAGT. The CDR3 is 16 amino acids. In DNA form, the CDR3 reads TGTGCCAGCAGCCCCAGAGCGGGCCCGGCGGTAAATGAGCAGTTCTTC. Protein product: CASSPRAGPAVNEQFF.

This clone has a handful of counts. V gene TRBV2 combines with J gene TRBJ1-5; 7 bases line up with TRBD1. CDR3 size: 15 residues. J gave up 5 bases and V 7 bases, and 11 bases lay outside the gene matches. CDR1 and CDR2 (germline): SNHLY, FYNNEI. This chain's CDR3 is CASTRQGFLDQPQHF. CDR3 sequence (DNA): TGTGCCAGCACTCGACAGGGTTTTTTGGATCAGCCCCAGCATTTT.

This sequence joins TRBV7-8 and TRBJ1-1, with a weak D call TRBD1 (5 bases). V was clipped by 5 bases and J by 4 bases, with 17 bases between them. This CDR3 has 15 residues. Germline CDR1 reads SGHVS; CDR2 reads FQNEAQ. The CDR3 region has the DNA TGTGCCAGCAGCATGGGGCGGGAAGGGAGCACTGAAGCTTTCTTT. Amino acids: CASSMGREGSTEAFF.

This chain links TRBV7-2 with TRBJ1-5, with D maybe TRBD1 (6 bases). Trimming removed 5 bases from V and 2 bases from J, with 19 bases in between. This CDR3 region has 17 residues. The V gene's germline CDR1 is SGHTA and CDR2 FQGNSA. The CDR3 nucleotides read TGTGCCAGCAGCCCCCGTGGACCGGGACATCGCAATCAGCCCCAGCATTTT. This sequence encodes CASSPRGPGHRNQPQHF. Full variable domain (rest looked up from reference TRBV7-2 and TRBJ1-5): GAGVSQSPSNKVTEKGKDVELRCDPISGHTALYWYRQSLGQGLEFLIYFQGNSAPDKSGLPSDRFSAERTGGSVSTLTIQRTQQEDSAVYLCASSPRGPGHRNQPQHFGDGTRLSIL.

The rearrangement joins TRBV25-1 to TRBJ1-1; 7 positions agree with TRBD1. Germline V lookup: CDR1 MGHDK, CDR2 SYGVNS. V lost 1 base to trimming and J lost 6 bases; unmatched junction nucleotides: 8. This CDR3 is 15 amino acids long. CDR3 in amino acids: CASSEFGDREAEAFF. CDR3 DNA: TGTGCCAGCAGTGAATTCGGTGACAGGGAAGCTGAAGCTTTCTTT.

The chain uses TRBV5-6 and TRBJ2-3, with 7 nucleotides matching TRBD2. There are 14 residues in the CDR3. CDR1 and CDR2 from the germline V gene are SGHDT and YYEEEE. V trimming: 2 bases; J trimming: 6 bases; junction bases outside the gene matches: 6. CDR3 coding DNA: TGTGCCAGCAGCTTTCGTGCGGGAGAGGATACGCAGTATTTT. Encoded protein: CASSFRAGEDTQYF.

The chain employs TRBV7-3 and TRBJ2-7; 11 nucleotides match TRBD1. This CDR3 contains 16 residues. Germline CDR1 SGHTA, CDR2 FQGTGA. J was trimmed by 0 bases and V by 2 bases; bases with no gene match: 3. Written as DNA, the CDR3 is TGTGCCAGCAGCTTACAAGGGACAGGGGGCTCCTACGAGCAGTACTTC. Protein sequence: CASSLQGTGGSYEQYF.

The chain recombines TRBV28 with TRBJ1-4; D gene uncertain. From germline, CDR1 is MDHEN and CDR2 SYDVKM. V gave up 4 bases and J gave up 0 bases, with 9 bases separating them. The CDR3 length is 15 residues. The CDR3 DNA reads TGTGCCAGCAGTTCAAACAGTGCAACTAATGAAAAACTGTTTTTT. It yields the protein CASSSNSATNEKLFF. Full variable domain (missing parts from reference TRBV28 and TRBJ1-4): DVKVTQSSRYLVKRTGEKVFLECVQDMDHENMFWYRQDPGLGLRLIYFSYDVKMKEKGDIPEGYSVSREKKERFSLILESASTNQTSMYLCASSSNSATNEKLFFGSGTQLSVL.

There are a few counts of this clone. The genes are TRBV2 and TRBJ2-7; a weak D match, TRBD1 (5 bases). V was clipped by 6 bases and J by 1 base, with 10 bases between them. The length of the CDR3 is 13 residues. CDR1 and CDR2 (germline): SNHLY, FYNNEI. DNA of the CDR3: TGTGCCAGCAGCCTCGACAGATCCTACGAGCAGTACTTC. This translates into CASSLDRSYEQYF.

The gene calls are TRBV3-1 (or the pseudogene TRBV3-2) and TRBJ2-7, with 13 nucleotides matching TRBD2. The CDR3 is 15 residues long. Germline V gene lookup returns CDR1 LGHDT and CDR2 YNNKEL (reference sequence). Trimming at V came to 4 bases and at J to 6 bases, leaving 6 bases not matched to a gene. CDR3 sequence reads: CASSPLGLAGSEQYF. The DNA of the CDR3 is TGTGCCAGCAGCCCTCTGGGACTAGCGGGGAGCGAGCAGTACTTC.

Written as DNA, the CDR3 is TGCGCCAGCAGCCAAGGTACAGCCAACTATGGCTACACCTTC. This translates into CASSQGTANYGYTF. The chain is built from TRBV4-1 and TRBJ1-2; D not resolved. The germline V gene has CDR1 MGHRA and CDR2 YSYEKL. V gave up 1 base and J gave up 2 bases, with 8 bases separating them. The CDR3 is 14 residues long.